Below are 13 T cell receptor beta chains sequenced from a single sample in a study of technical replicates of blood from several donors. Repertoires were generated with immunoSEQ multiplex PCR, while TCRdb's copy carries only in-frame clones and drops some. In the table there are approximately 88,000 clones, about 96% of which are singletons. Specimen: T cells isolated from PBMCs. The receptors come from a human donor in good health.

J is TRBJ2-1 and V is TRBV9, with D uncertain. This CDR3 is 12 amino acids long. The ends were cut back, 4 bases at V and 13 bases at J, with 15 bases in the middle. Germline CDR1 is SGDLS and CDR2 is YYNGEE. CDR3 sequence: CASSIMETEQFF. DNA of the CDR3: TGTGCCAGCAGCATCATGGAGACGGAACAGTTCTTC.

The chain is built from TRBV19 and TRBJ2-1, with 11 bases aligning to TRBD1. The CDR3 is 16 residues long. Germline assignment: CDR1 LNHDA and CDR2 SQIVND (reference sequence). V shed 3 bases and J 3 bases; nucleotides not matched to a gene: 4. The CDR3 sequence is CASSMLDRGLYNEQFF. The CDR3 bases are TGTGCCAGTAGTATGTTGGACAGGGGGCTCTACAATGAGCAGTTCTTC.

The chain carries TRBV6-1 and TRBJ2-7; 13 positions match TRBD2. The CDR3 spans 14 residues. The germline V gene encodes CDR1 MNHNS and CDR2 SASEGT. Unmatched junction bases numbered 6, after V lost 8 bases and J lost 5 bases. Here the CDR3 DNA reads TGTGCCAGCGGAACTAGCGGGAGGGCGGACGAGCAGTACTTC. The encoded protein is CASGTSGRADEQYF.

This clone has a single count. In the same sample, other DNA sequences code for this CDR3. The chain recombines TRBV6-5 with TRBJ1-1; D possibly corresponds to TRBD1 (5 bases). V lost 0 bases, J lost 2 bases, and 7 bases lay in between. The CDR3 loop spans 14 amino acids. Germline CDR1 and CDR2: MNHEY and SVGAGI. The CDR3 protein is CASSYSGANTEAFF. The CDR3 nucleotides are TGTGCCAGCAGTTACTCAGGGGCCAACACTGAAGCTTTCTTT.

The rearrangement links TRBV6-6 to TRBJ1-4; D not certain. From germline, CDR1 is MNHNY and CDR2 SVGAGI (reference sequence). Deletions cut 1 base from V and 3 bases from J, with 6 bases between. This CDR3 contains 14 residues. The CDR3 loop reads CASSYWQANEKLFF. The CDR3 DNA reads TGTGCCAGCAGTTACTGGCAGGCTAATGAAAAACTGTTTTTT.

The chain combines TRBV29-1 with TRBJ2-2, with D maybe TRBD1 (5 bases). The CDR3 has 15 amino acids. V was pared by 5 bases and J by 1 base, with 14 bases between. Germline V lookup: CDR1 SQVTM, CDR2 ANQGSEA. CDR3 DNA sequence: TGCAGCGTTTATGGGATGACAGAGAACACCGGGGAGCTGTTTTTT. Translated, it gives CSVYGMTENTGELFF.

This chain uses TRBV27 with TRBJ2-3, with 9 bases identical to TRBD2. With 4 bases clipped from V and 6 bases from J, the junction kept 5 bases outside the gene matches. This CDR3 has 14 residues. The V gene's germline CDR1 is MNHEY and CDR2 SMNVEV (reference sequence). In nucleotides, the CDR3 is TGTGCCAGCAGTTGGGCGGGAGGGGATGATACGCAGTATTTT. Residues: CASSWAGGDDTQYF.

The sample holds a few counts of this clone. The chain joins TRBV4-2 to TRBJ1-1; possibly TRBD1 for D (5 bases). The CDR3 is 15 amino acids. V was trimmed by 8 bases and J by 0 bases, leaving 16 bases between them. The germline V gene encodes CDR1 LGHNA and CDR2 YNFKEQ. The CDR3 DNA sequence: TGTGCCAGCGCCATTACCAGGGATTTGAACACTGAAGCTTTCTTT. Translation: CASAITRDLNTEAFF.

This rearrangement joins TRBV6-5 to TRBJ1-3; D not resolved. The V gene lost 3 bases and the J gene lost 0 bases, with 6 bases spanning the gap. The germline CDR1 and CDR2 sequences are MNHEY and SVGAGI. The CDR3 is 14 amino acids. Written as DNA, the CDR3 is TGTGCCAGCAGTTATGGAGACTCTGGAAACACCATATATTTT. Translating it yields CASSYGDSGNTIYF.

This chain joins TRBV7-2 and TRBJ2-7, with TRBD2 matching 7 bases. CDR3 length equals 15 residues. J gave up 2 bases and V 1 base, and 5 bases lay outside the gene matches. CDR1 and CDR2 from the germline V gene are SGHTA and FQGNSA. CDR3: CASSLVGGSTYEQYF. The CDR3 nucleotides are TGTGCCAGCAGCTTAGTGGGGGGGAGCACCTACGAGCAGTACTTC.

The gene calls are TRBV10-3 and TRBJ1-4, with 7 nucleotides matching TRBD1. The CDR3 has 16 residues. Germline values: CDR1 ENHRY, CDR2 SYGVKD. J lost 4 bases, V lost 0 bases, and 5 bases had no gene match. CDR3 sequence (DNA): TGTGCCATCAGTGAGTCCCCAACAGGGGTTAATGAAAAACTGTTTTTT. Its translation is CAISESPTGVNEKLFF.

This clone came up once. The chain has TRBV5-1 and TRBJ2-7; D is possibly TRBD1 (6 bases). Germline CDR1 and CDR2: SGHRS and YFSETQ. Trimming left V 0 bases short and J 0 bases short, with 13 bases between. CDR3 length: 16 amino acids. CDR3 protein: CASSLAIQGSSYEQYF. Here the CDR3 DNA reads TGCGCCAGCAGCTTGGCCATACAGGGAAGCTCCTACGAGCAGTACTTC.

This sequence joins TRBV19 and TRBJ2-1; D is possibly TRBD1 (6 bases). The CDR3 spans 13 residues. Germline CDR1 LNHDA, CDR2 SQIVND (reference sequence). V was shortened by 3 bases and J by 4 bases, with 7 bases between the two germline ends. The CDR3 loop is CASSIQGYNEQFF. The CDR3 DNA reads as TGTGCCAGTAGTATCCAGGGGTACAATGAGCAGTTCTTC.